This T cell receptor (beta chain) appears in the sequencing data of a study of Tregs in tolerant kidney transplant recipients. Study-level points and caveats: The most relevant donor-specific Treg TCRbeta repertoire apparently came from expansion with activated donor B cells. Validation in larger populations is needed because few patients were studied.

As for this clone: Its target is unknown.

Sequencing was performed with immunoSEQ multiplex PCR; in TCRdb, only in-frame clones are kept and a portion is missing. The profile covers some 90,000 clones, with around 94% appearing a single time and 4.7% taken by the ten largest. V gave up 5 bases and J gave up 5 bases, with 24 bases separating them. This CDR3 is 17 amino acids long. The germline V gene encodes CDR1 MNHEY and CDR2 SMNVEV (reference sequence). This clonotype originated in a human donor in good health. The sequenced sample was CD8+ T cells from blood. V is TRBV27 and J is TRBJ2-5; tentative D call: TRBD1 (6 bases). The CDR3 nucleotides read TGTGCCAGCAGTGACTGGACAGCGCCGACCCCTCTGGAGACCCAGTACTTC. Protein product: CASSDWTAPTPLETQYF.